Following are 6 T cell receptor beta chains from one sample sequenced in a study of shared clonotypes between healthy human individuals (dated by TCRdb to 2019 to 2021). The library was produced with the immunoSEQ multiplex PCR assay. TCRdb took over this immuneACCESS table, retaining in-frame rearrangements with V and J assigned. Such tables are incomplete; in checked studies, under half of the missing clones stem from an unresolved V gene, and the remainder is unexplained. This sample has 450,000 to 650,000 clones in its table, and about 80% of those were observed once. The ten biggest clones cover about 11% of the sample. The sequenced material came from PBMCs. These receptors were obtained from a woman in her thirties or forties in good health. Some clones in this sample may be carry-over from other donors' samples.

The J gene is TRBJ2-2, the V gene TRBV28, with D tentatively TRBD2 (6 bases). Trimming took 8 bases from V and 4 from J, leaving 14 bases between them. The germline gives CDR1 MDHEN, CDR2 SYDVKM. CDR3 length: 14 amino acids. The CDR3 sequence is CASRRRVATGELFF. As DNA, the CDR3 is TGTGCCAGCCGACGGAGGGTTGCCACCGGGGAGCTGTTTTTT.

The rearrangement joins TRBV5-1 to TRBJ2-6; unclear D gene. Per the germline V gene, CDR1 is SGHRS and CDR2 is YFSETQ. The CDR3 has 14 residues. The V and J ends lost 0 bases and 4 bases respectively, with 5 bases between them. The CDR3 region has the DNA TGCGCCAGCAGCTTGGCGCTCGGGGCCAACGTCCTGACTTTC. Its protein is CASSLALGANVLTF.

Concerning this clone: A read error may produce the germline difference seen at one junction end. The rearrangement links TRBV9 to TRBJ2-3, with 8 bases fitting TRBD1. The CDR3 loop spans 15 amino acids. Germline CDR1 SGDLS, CDR2 YYNGEE. The CDR3 loop reads CASSVFGQGTDAQYF. Written as DNA, the CDR3 is TGTGCCAGCAGCGTATTCGGACAGGGAACAGATGCGCAGTATTTT.

V usage is TRBV6-6 and J usage is TRBJ1-2, with unresolved D. The CDR3 contains 14 residues. Germline CDR1 is MNHNY and CDR2 is SVGAGI (reference sequence). The V gene lost 4 bases and the J gene lost 4 bases, with 13 bases spanning the gap. The CDR3 here is CASSLESILYGYTF. The CDR3 DNA sequence: TGTGCCAGCAGTTTGGAGTCTATCCTCTATGGCTACACCTTC.

The rearrangement links TRBV25-1 to TRBJ1-2, with D perhaps TRBD1 (6 bases). This CDR3 comprises 14 residues. Trimming pared 3 bases from V and 0 bases from J, leaving 8 bases between. Germline CDR1 MGHDK, CDR2 SYGVNS. CDR3 nucleotides: TGTGCCAGCAGTGACAGGGGAGCTAACTATGGCTACACCTTC. Its protein product is CASSDRGANYGYTF.

The chain has TRBV30 and TRBJ1-6; 9 bases map to TRBD1. The J segment lost 7 bases and the V segment lost 1 base, leaving 2 bases of the junction unmatched. This CDR3 is built from 14 residues. The germline gives CDR1 GTSNPN, CDR2 SVGIG (reference sequence). In DNA, the CDR3 is TGTGCCTGGAGTGGGGACAGGGAGAATTCACCCCTCCACTTT. It encodes CAWSGDRENSPLHF.